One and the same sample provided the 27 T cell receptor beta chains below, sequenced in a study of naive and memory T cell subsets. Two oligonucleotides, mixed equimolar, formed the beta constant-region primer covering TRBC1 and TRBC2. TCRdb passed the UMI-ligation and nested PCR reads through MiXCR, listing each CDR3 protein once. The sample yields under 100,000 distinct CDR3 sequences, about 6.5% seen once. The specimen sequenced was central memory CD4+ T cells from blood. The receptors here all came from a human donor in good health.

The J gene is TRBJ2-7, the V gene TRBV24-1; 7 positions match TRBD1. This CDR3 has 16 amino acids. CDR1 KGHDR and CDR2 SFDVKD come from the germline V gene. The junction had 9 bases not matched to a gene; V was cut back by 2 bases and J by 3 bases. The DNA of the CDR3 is TGTGCCACCAGTGATTCTGGGACAGACGAGGGCTACGAGCAGTACTTC. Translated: CATSDSGTDEGYEQYF.

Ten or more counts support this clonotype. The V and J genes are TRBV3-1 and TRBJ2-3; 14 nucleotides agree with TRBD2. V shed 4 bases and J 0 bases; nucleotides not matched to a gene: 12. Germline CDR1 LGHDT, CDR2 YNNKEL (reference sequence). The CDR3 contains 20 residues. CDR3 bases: TGTGCCAGCAGCCTCCGCCTCGGGACTAGCGGGGGCCCTAGCACAGATACGCAGTATTTT. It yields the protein CASSLRLGTSGGPSTDTQYF.

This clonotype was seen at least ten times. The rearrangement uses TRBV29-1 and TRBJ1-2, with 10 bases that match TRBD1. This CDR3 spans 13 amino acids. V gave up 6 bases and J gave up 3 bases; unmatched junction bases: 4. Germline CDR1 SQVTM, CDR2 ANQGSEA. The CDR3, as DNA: TGCAGCGTAACCGGGACAGGGGACTATGGCTACACCTTC. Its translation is CSVTGTGDYGYTF.

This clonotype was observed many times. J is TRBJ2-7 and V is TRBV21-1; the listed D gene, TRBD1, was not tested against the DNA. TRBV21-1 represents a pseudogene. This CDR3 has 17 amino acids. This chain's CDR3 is CASSKAPPGQGSYEQYF. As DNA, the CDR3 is TGTGCCAGCAGCAAAGCGCCCCCAGGACAGGGCTCCTACGAGCAGTACTTC.

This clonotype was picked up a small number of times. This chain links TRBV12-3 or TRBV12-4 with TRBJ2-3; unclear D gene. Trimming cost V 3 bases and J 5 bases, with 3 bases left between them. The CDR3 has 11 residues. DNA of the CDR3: TGTGCCAGCAGTTTTAAAGATACGCAGTATTTT. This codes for CASSFKDTQYF.

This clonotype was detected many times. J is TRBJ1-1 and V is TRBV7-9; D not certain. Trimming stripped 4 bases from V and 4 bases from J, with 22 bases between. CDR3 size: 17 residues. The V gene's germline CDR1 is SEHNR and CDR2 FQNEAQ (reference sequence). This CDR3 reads CASSSTLTLASTTEAFF. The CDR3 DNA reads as TGTGCCAGCAGCTCCACTCTGACCTTAGCTTCGACCACTGAAGCTTTCTTT.

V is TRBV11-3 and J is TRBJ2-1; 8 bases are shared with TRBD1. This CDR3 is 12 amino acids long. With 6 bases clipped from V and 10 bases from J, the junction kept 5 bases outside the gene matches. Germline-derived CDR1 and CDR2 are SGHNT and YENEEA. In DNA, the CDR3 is TGTGCCAGCAGACGGACAGGGAACGAGCAGTTCTTC. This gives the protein CASRRTGNEQFF.

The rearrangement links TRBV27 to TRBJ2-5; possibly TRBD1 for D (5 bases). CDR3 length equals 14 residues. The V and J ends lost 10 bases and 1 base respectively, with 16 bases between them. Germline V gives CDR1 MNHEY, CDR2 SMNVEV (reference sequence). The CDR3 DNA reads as TGTGCCACCAAGGGGCGCCGGGTCCAAGAGACCCAGTACTTC. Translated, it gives CATKGRRVQETQYF.

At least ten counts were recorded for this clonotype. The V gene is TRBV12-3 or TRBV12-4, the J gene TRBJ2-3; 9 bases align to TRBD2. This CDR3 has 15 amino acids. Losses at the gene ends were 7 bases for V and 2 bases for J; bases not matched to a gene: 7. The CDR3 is CASIPSGDDTDTQYF. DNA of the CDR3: TGTGCCAGCATCCCTAGCGGGGACGACACAGATACGCAGTATTTT.

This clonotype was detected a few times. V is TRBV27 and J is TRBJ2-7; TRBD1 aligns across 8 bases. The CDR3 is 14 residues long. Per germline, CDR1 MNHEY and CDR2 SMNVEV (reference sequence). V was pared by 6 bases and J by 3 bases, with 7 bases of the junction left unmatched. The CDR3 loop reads CASRRTGSNYEQYF. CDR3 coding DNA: TGTGCCAGCAGAAGGACAGGGTCCAACTACGAGCAGTACTTC.

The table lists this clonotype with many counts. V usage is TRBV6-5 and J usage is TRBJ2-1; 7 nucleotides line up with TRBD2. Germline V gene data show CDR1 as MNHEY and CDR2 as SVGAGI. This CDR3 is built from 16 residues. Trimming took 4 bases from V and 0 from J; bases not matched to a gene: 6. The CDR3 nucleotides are TGTGCCAGCAGTTTGACTAGCCTTAGCTCCTACAATGAGCAGTTCTTC. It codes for CASSLTSLSSYNEQFF.

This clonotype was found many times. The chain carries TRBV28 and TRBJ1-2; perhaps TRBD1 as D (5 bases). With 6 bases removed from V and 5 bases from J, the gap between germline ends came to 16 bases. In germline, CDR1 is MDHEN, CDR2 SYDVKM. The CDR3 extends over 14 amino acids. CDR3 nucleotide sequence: TGTGCCAGCAGGTCTCAGGGTACCGGGTATGGCTACACCTTC. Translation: CASRSQGTGYGYTF.

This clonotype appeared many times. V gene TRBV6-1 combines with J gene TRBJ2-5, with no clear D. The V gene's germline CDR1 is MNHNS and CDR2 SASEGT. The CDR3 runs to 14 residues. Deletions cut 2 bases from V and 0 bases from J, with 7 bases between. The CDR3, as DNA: TGTGCCAGCAGTGAACTCGACAACCAAGAGACCCAGTACTTC. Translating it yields CASSELDNQETQYF.

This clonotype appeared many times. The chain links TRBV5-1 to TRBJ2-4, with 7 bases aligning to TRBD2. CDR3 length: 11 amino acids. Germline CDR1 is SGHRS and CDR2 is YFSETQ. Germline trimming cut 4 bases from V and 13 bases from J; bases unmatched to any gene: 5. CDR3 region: CASSGSGAQYF. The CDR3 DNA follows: TGCGCCAGCAGCGGAAGCGGGGCCCAGTACTTC.

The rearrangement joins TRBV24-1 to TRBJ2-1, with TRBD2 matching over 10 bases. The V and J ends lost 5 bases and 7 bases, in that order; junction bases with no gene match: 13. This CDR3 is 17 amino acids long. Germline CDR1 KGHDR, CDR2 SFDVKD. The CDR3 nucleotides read TGTGCCACCAGTGGAATTAGGTCTAGCGGGAGACCTAATGAGCAGTTCTTC. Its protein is CATSGIRSSGRPNEQFF.

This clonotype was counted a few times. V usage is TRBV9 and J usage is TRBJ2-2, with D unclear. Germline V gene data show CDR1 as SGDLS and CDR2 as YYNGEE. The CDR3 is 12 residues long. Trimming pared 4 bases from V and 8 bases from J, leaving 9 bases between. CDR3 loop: CASSQPLGELFF. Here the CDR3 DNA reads TGTGCCAGCAGCCAACCCCTTGGGGAGCTGTTTTTT. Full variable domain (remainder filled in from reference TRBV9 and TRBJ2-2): DSGVTQTPKHLITATGQRVTLRCSPRSGDLSVYWYQQSLDQGLQFLIQYYNGEERAKGNILERFSAQQFPDLHSELNLSSLELGDSALYFCASSQPLGELFFGEGSRLTVL.

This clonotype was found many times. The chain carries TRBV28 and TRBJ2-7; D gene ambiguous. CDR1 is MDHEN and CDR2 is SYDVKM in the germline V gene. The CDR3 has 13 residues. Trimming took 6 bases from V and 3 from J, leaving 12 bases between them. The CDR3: CASSRPGGYEQYF. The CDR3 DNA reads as TGTGCCAGCAGCCGGCCTGGCGGCTACGAGCAGTACTTC.

The CDR3 sequence is CASSFHADRGDEQFF. CDR3 nucleotides: TGTGCCAGCAGTTTCCACGCCGACCGTGGTGATGAGCAGTTCTTC. The rearrangement joins TRBV28 to TRBJ2-1; D unresolved. The CDR3 is 15 residues long. CDR1 and CDR2 from the germline V gene are MDHEN and SYDVKM. V lost 3 bases and J 8 bases, leaving 17 bases between the germline ends.

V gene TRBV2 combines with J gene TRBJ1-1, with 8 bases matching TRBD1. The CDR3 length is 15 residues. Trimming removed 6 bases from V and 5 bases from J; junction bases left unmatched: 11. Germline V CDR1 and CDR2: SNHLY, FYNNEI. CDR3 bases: TGTGCCAGCAGACTAGAGGACAGGGAGGGTACTGAAGCTTTCTTT. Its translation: CASRLEDREGTEAFF. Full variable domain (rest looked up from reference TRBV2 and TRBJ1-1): EPEVTQTPSHQVTQMGQEVILRCVPISNHLYFYWYRQILGQKVEFLVSFYNNEISEKSEIFDDQFSVERPDGSNFTLKIRSTKLEDSAMYFCASRLEDREGTEAFFGQGTRLTVV.

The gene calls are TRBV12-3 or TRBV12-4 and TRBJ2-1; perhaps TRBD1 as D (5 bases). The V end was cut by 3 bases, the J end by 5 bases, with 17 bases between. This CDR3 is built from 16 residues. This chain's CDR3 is CASSFPTVFPNNEQFF. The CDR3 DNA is TGTGCCAGCAGTTTCCCGACAGTGTTCCCTAACAATGAGCAGTTCTTC.

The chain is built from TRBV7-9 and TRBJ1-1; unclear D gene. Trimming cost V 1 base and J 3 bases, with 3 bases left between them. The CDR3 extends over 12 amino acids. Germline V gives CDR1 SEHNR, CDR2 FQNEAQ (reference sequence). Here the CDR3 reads CASSLEYTEAFF. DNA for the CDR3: TGTGCCAGCAGCTTAGAATACACTGAAGCTTTCTTT.

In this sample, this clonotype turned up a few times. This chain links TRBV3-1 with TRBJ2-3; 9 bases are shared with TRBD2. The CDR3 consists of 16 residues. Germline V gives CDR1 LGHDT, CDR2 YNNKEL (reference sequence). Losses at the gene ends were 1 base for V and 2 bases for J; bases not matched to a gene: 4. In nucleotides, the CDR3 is TGTGCCAGCAGCCAAGCCGAGGGACTAGCCACAGATACGCAGTATTTT. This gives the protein CASSQAEGLATDTQYF.

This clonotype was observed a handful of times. This chain's CDR3 is CASNHPPTGDLYGYTF. As DNA, the CDR3 is TGTGCCAGTAATCACCCTCCGACAGGGGACCTCTATGGCTACACCTTC. The chain employs TRBV19 and TRBJ1-2, with 8 bases identical to TRBD1. In germline, CDR1 is LNHDA, CDR2 SQIVND (reference sequence). V was clipped by 7 bases and J by 4 bases; unmatched bases: 14. The length of the CDR3 is 16 residues.

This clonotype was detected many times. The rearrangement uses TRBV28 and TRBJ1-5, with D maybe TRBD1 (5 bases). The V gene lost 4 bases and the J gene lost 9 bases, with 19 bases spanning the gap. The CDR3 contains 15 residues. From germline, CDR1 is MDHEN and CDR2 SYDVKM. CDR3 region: CASSYPTQGPRPQHF. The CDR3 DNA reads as TGTGCCAGCAGTTACCCTACTCAGGGTCCGCGGCCCCAGCATTTT.

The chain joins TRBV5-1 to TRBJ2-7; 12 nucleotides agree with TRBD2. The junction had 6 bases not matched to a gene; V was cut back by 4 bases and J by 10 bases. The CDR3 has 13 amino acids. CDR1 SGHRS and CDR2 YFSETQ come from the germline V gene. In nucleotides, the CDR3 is TGCGCCAGCAGCCCCCGGACTAGCGGGAACCAGTACTTC. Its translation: CASSPRTSGNQYF.

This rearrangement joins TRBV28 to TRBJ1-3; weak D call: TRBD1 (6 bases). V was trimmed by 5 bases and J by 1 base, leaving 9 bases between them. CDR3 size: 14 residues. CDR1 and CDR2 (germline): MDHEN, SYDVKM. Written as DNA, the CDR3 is TGTGCCAGCAGTCCCCAGGGGTCTGGAAACACCATATATTTT. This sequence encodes CASSPQGSGNTIYF.

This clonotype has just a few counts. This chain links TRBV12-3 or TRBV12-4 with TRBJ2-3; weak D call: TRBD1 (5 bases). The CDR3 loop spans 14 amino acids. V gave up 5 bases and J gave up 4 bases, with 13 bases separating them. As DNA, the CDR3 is TGTGCCAGCAGTAAGCAGGGTGGAGCAGATACGCAGTATTTT. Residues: CASSKQGGADTQYF.